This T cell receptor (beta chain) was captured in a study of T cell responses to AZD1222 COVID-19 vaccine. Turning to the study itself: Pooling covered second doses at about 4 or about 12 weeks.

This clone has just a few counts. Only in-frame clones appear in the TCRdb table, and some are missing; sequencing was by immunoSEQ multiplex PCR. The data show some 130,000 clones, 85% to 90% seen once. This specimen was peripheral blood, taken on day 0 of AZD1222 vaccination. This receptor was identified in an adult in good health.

CDR3 nucleotides: TGTGCCAGCAGCCCCGGGAACTTCTATAATTCACCCCTCCACTTT. Protein product: CASSPGNFYNSPLHF. The chain recombines TRBV3-1 (or the pseudogene TRBV3-2) with TRBJ1-6; D not certain. The germline V and J ends were trimmed by 4 bases and 3 bases, with 10 bases remaining between them. The germline V gene has CDR1 LGHDT and CDR2 YNNKEL (reference sequence). CDR3 length equals 15 residues.